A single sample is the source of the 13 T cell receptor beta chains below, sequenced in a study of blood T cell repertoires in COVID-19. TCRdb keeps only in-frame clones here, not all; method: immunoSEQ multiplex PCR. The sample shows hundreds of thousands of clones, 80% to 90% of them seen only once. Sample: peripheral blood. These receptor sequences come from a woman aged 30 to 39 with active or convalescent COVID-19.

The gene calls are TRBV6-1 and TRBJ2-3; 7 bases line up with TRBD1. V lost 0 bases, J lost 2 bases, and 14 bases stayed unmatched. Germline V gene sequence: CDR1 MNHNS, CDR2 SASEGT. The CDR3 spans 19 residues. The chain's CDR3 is CASSEATRGQTYLTDTQYF. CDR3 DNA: TGTGCCAGCAGTGAAGCGACAAGGGGGCAGACTTATCTCACAGATACGCAGTATTTT.

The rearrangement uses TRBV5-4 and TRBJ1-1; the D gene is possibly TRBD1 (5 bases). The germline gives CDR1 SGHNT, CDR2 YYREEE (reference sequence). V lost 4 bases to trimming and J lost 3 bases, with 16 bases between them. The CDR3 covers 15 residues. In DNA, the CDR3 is TGTGCCAGCAGCCCGGCCGGGACTCGCGACACTGAAGCTTTCTTT. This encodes CASSPAGTRDTEAFF.

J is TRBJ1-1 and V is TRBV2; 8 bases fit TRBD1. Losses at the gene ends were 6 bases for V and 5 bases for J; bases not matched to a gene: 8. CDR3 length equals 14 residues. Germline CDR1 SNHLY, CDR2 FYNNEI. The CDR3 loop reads CASSQNTGGTEAFF. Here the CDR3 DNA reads TGTGCCAGCAGCCAAAATACAGGGGGGACTGAAGCTTTCTTT.

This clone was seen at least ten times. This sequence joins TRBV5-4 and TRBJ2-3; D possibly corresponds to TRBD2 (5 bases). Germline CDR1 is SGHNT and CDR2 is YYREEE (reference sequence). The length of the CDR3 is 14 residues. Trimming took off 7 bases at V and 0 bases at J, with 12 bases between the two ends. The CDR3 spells CASRGGLSTDTQYF. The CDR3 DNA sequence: TGTGCCAGCCGAGGAGGTCTTAGCACAGATACGCAGTATTTT.

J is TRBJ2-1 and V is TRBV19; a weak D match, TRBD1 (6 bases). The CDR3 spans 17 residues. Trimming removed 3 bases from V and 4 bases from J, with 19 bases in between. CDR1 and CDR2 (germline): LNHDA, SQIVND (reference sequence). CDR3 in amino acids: CASSIDPRGQTYNEQFF. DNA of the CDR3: TGTGCCAGTAGTATTGACCCACGGGGACAAACTTACAATGAGCAGTTCTTC.

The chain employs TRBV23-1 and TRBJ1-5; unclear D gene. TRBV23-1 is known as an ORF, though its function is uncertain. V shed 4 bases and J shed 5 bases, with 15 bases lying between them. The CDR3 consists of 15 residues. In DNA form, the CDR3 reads TGCGCCAGCAGTCGTGGCCTCGGGAAAGATCAGCCCCAGCATTTT. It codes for CASSRGLGKDQPQHF.

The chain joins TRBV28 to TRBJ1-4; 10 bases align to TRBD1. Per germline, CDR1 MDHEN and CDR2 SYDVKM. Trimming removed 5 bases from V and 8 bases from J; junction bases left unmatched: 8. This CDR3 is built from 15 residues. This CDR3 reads CASSMTGGGGEKLFF. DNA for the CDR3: TGTGCCAGCAGTATGACAGGGGGCGGAGGGGAAAAACTGTTTTTT.

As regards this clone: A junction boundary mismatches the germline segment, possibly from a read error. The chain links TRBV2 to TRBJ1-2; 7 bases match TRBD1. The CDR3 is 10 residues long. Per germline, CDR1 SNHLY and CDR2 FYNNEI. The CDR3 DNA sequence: TGTGCCAGCAGTCTAGACAGGGAGGAATTC. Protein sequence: CASSLDREEF.

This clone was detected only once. The DNA of the CDR3 is TGTGCCAGCAGCCAAGATCCGGGGGTACAACAGACCCAGTACTTC. Amino acids: CASSQDPGVQQTQYF. The chain recombines TRBV14 with TRBJ2-5, with a tentative D call TRBD2 (6 bases). Germline V gives CDR1 SGHDN, CDR2 FVKESK. With 0 bases removed from V and 6 bases from J, the gap between germline ends came to 14 bases. The CDR3 is 15 residues long.

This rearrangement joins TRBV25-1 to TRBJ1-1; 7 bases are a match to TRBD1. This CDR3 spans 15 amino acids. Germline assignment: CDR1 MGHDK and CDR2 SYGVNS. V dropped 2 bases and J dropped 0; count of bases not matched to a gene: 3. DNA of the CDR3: TGTGCCAGCAGTGAAACCGGGACAGTGAACACTGAAGCTTTCTTT. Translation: CASSETGTVNTEAFF.

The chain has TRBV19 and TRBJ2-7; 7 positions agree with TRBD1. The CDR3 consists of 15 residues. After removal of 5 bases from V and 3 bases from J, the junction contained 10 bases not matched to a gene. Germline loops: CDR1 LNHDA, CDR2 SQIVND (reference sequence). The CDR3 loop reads CASSPTGTADYEQYF. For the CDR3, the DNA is TGTGCCAGTAGTCCAACCGGGACAGCGGACTACGAGCAGTACTTC.

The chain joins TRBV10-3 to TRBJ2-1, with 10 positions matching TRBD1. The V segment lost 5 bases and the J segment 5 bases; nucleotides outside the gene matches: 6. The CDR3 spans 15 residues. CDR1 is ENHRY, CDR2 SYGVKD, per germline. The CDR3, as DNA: TGTGCCATCAGTCTGTCCGGGACAGGGGACAATGAGCAGTTCTTC. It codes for CAISLSGTGDNEQFF.

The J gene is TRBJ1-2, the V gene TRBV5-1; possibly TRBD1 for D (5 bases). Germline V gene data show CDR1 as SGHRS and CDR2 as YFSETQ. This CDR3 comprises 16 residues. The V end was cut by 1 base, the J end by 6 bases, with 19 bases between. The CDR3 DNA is TGCGCCAGCAGCTTGTCCGGCAGGGAACCCTCACATGGCTACACCTTC. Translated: CASSLSGREPSHGYTF.